Below are 25 T cell receptor beta chains sequenced from a single sample in a study of cytomegalovirus exposure and HLA in healthy donors. Use of 60 Vbeta and 13 Jbeta primers characterized the PCR. Method: immunoSEQ multiplex PCR; TCRdb's copy keeps in-frame clones and lacks some. In all, the sample yields 70,000 to 75,000 clones. The sequenced material came from PBMCs. The receptors stem from a female donor in good health and CMV-seropositive.

V usage is TRBV5-1 and J usage is TRBJ2-3; D may be TRBD2 (6 bases). V lost 4 bases and J lost 0, with 9 bases in between. The CDR3 is 14 residues long. Germline V lookup: CDR1 SGHRS, CDR2 YFSETQ. The CDR3 region is CASSLGGSTDTQYF. CDR3 nucleotides: TGCGCCAGCAGCCTCGGGGGTAGCACAGATACGCAGTATTTT.

The chain employs TRBV29-1 and TRBJ2-7, with a weak D call TRBD1 (7 bases). CDR3 length: 17 amino acids. The germline CDR1 and CDR2 sequences are SQVTM and ANQGSEA. V gave up 8 bases and J gave up 0 bases, with 26 bases separating them. The CDR3 DNA reads as TGCAGCTGTATCCACCGCGGGACAGAAAATAGCTCCTACGAGCAGTACTTC. It translates to CSCIHRGTENSSYEQYF.

V gene TRBV7-2 combines with J gene TRBJ2-7; possibly TRBD2 for D (7 bases). Trimming took 5 bases from V and 6 from J, leaving 17 bases between them. CDR1 and CDR2 (germline): SGHTA, FQGNSA. The CDR3 totals 14 residues. The CDR3 here is CASSPDSGGLEQYF. The CDR3 DNA follows: TGTGCCAGCAGCCCTGACTCCGGGGGGCTCGAGCAGTACTTC. Full variable domain (outside the CDR3, taken from reference TRBV7-2 and TRBJ2-7): GAGVSQSPSNKVTEKGKDVELRCDPISGHTALYWYRQSLGQGLEFLIYFQGNSAPDKSGLPSDRFSAERTGGSVSTLTIQRTQQEDSAVYLCASSPDSGGLEQYFGPGTRLTVT.

With respect to this clone: Germline and junction disagree at one end, which may indicate a read error. J is TRBJ2-6 and V is TRBV6-5, with TRBD1 as a possible D gene (5 bases). The CDR3 totals 15 residues. The germline V gene encodes CDR1 MNHEY and CDR2 SVGAGI. CDR3 sequence reads: CASSSPFSGANALTF. DNA of the CDR3: TGTGCCAGCAGTTCTCCATTCTCTGGGGCCAACGCCCTGACTTTC.

This chain joins TRBV5-1 and TRBJ2-7, with D possibly being TRBD2 (5 bases). V was pared by 7 bases and J by 4 bases, with 15 bases between. Germline V gene sequence: CDR1 SGHRS, CDR2 YFSETQ. This CDR3 comprises 13 residues. The DNA for the CDR3 is TGCGCCAGCCTACTAAGAGGAGGTTACGAGCAGTACTTC. Residues: CASLLRGGYEQYF. Supplemented by reference TRBV5-1 and TRBJ2-7, the full variable domain reads KAGVTQTPRYLIKTRGQQVTLSCSPISGHRSVSWYQQTPGQGLQFLFEYFSETQRNKGNFPGRFSGRQFSNSRSEMNVSTLELGDSALYLCASLLRGGYEQYFGPGTRLTVT.

The chain recombines TRBV28 with TRBJ2-7; 7 nucleotides match TRBD2. Germline V gene lookup returns CDR1 MDHEN and CDR2 SYDVKM. Trimming cost V 7 bases and J 2 bases; bases outside gene matches: 11. CDR3 length equals 15 residues. The CDR3 DNA sequence: TGTGCCAGCAAACAAGCCGGGACTACCACCTACGAGCAGTACTTC. Translating gives CASKQAGTTTYEQYF.

CDR3 amino acids: CASSRGIQETQYF. Written as DNA, the CDR3 is TGTGCCAGCAGCCGAGGGATACAAGAGACCCAGTACTTC. The chain employs TRBV7-9 and TRBJ2-5; D may be TRBD2 (5 bases). The germline CDR1 and CDR2 sequences are SEHNR and FQNEAQ (reference sequence). V lost 5 bases and J 2 bases, leaving 9 bases between the germline ends. This CDR3 has 13 residues. The variable domain in full, completed from reference TRBV7-9 and TRBJ2-5, reads DTGVSQNPRHKITKRGQNVTFRCDPISEHNRLYWYRQTLGQGPEFLTYFQNEAQLEKSRLLSDRFSAERPKGSFSTLEIQRTEQGDSAMYLCASSRGIQETQYFGPGTRLLVL.

The genes are TRBV6-6 and TRBJ1-2; a weak D match, TRBD1 (5 bases). V was cut by 6 bases and J by 1 base, with 9 bases left in between. The CDR3 is made up of 13 amino acids. Germline loops: CDR1 MNHNY, CDR2 SVGAGI (reference sequence). The CDR3 is CASSPGDNYGYTF. In nucleotides, the CDR3 is TGTGCCAGCAGCCCGGGGGATAACTATGGCTACACCTTC.

The chain carries TRBV7-2 and TRBJ2-7; TRBD2 might be the D (6 bases). Per the germline V gene, CDR1 is SGHTA and CDR2 is FQGNSA. The V end lost 5 bases, the J end lost 5 bases, and 25 bases lay between the germline ends. This CDR3 comprises 17 residues. CDR3 region: CASSGGYGTPFLDEQYF. The CDR3 DNA reads TGTGCCAGCAGCGGCGGGTACGGGACTCCCTTTTTGGACGAGCAGTACTTC.

The rearrangement uses TRBV5-8 and TRBJ2-1; a possible D gene is TRBD1 (7 bases). With 4 bases removed from V and 1 base from J, the gap between germline ends came to 18 bases. The CDR3 loop spans 17 amino acids. Per germline, CDR1 SGHTS and CDR2 YDEGEE. The CDR3 loop is CASSMEGQSTSYNEQFF. The CDR3 region has the DNA TGTGCCAGCAGCATGGAGGGACAGAGTACATCCTACAATGAGCAGTTCTTC.

V usage is TRBV5-1 and J usage is TRBJ1-4, with 10 bases lining up with TRBD1. The CDR3 sequence is 14 residues long. J lost 7 bases, V lost 4 bases, and 4 bases had no gene match. Looked up from germline, CDR1 is SGHRS and CDR2 is YFSETQ. CDR3 loop: CASSPGQGREKLFF. DNA for the CDR3: TGCGCCAGCAGCCCGGGACAGGGGCGTGAAAAACTGTTTTTT.

J is TRBJ1-6 and V is TRBV4-1; D may be TRBD1 (6 bases). CDR3 length equals 18 residues. Germline V gene sequence: CDR1 MGHRA, CDR2 YSYEKL. V gave up 1 base and J gave up 5 bases, with 18 bases separating them. The CDR3 coding sequence is TGCGCCAGCAGCCAAGCCCCCCCACAGGGAACCAATAATTCACCCCTCCACTTT. Translating it yields CASSQAPPQGTNNSPLHF.

The chain couples TRBV12-5 to TRBJ1-2; 7 bases line up with TRBD1. The CDR3 runs to 18 residues. V gave up 8 bases and J gave up 6 bases; unmatched junction bases: 24. Germline CDR1 reads LGHNT; CDR2 reads FRNRAP. CDR3 nucleotides: TGTGCTAGTTCCCTCAACCGGGACAGAAACGCTAGGGGGGATGGCTACACCTTC. Translating gives CASSLNRDRNARGDGYTF. Drawing the rest from reference TRBV12-5 and TRBJ1-2, the complete variable domain is DARVTQTPRHKVTEMGQEVTMRCQPILGHNTVFWYRQTMMQGLELLAYFRNRAPLDDSGMPKDRFSAEMPDATLATLKIQPSEPRDSAVYFCASSLNRDRNARGDGYTFGSGTRLTVV.

CDR3 bases: TGTGCCAGCACCTCGGGCAGGGTGACTAGCACAGATACGCAGTATTTT. Translating it yields CASTSGRVTSTDTQYF. V is TRBV6-6 and J is TRBJ2-3, with D possibly matching TRBD1 (5 bases). With 7 bases removed from V and 0 bases from J, the gap between germline ends came to 17 bases. Germline assignment: CDR1 MNHNY and CDR2 SVGAGI (reference sequence). CDR3 length: 16 amino acids.

The V call is TRBV5-6, the J call TRBJ2-1; unclear D gene. The CDR3 has 13 amino acids. Germline CDR1 reads SGHDT; CDR2 reads YYEEEE. Trimming removed 1 base at V and 4 bases at J, with 6 bases between. CDR3 bases: TGTGCCAGCAGCTTGTACAGTTACAATGAGCAGTTCTTC. It is translated as CASSLYSYNEQFF.

The chain couples TRBV9 to TRBJ2-7, with 11 bases lining up with TRBD1. The germline CDR1 and CDR2 sequences are SGDLS and YYNGEE. The CDR3 has 15 residues. V lost 3 bases, J lost 3 bases, and 5 bases stayed unmatched. Here the CDR3 DNA reads TGTGCCAGCAGCGCCGGACAGGGGGCGATCTACGAGCAGTACTTC. This codes for CASSAGQGAIYEQYF.

The V call is TRBV7-9, the J call TRBJ1-2; 8 nucleotides line up with TRBD1. The CDR3 is 13 residues long. V lost 10 bases to trimming and J lost 2 bases; unmatched junction nucleotides: 6. Germline CDR1 and CDR2: SEHNR and FQNEAQ (reference sequence). The CDR3, as DNA: TGTGCCACCCCGGGACAGGACAACTATGGCTACACCTTC. Protein sequence: CATPGQDNYGYTF.

V gene TRBV9 combines with J gene TRBJ1-3, with unresolved D. Trimming removed 1 base at V and 3 bases at J, with 11 bases between. The germline gives CDR1 SGDLS, CDR2 YYNGEE. CDR3 length equals 15 residues. CDR3 residues: CASSVSGSGGNTIYF. DNA for the CDR3: TGTGCCAGCAGCGTATCGGGTAGTGGTGGAAACACCATATATTTT.

This rearrangement joins TRBV5-6 to TRBJ1-2; 9 bases line up with TRBD1. V was pared by 4 bases and J by 4 bases, with 8 bases of the junction left unmatched. The CDR3 is made up of 15 amino acids. The V gene's germline CDR1 is SGHDT and CDR2 YYEEEE. CDR3 sequence (DNA): TGTGCCAGCAGCAAGATAGCGACAGGGGGCTATGGCTACACCTTC. Translation gives CASSKIATGGYGYTF.

The J gene is TRBJ2-5, the V gene TRBV12-2; the D call TRBD1 from the table was never checked on the DNA. TRBV12-2 is a pseudogene locus. The CDR3 has 16 residues. CDR3 sequence (DNA): TGTGCAAGTCGCCATACGGGACAGGGGGTGGAAGAGACCCAGTACTTC. This gives the protein CASRHTGQGVEETQYF.

This sequence joins TRBV5-1 and TRBJ2-5; 8 bases line up with TRBD1. The length of the CDR3 is 16 residues. CDR1 is SGHRS and CDR2 is YFSETQ in the germline V gene. The V segment lost 5 bases and the J segment 4 bases; nucleotides outside the gene matches: 13. The CDR3 here is CASRGVAGGAGETQYF. CDR3 coding DNA: TGCGCCAGCAGAGGGGTAGCAGGGGGCGCGGGAGAGACCCAGTACTTC.

This chain links TRBV5-1 with TRBJ2-1; 8 bases map to TRBD1. The ends lost 2 bases at V and 7 bases at J; junction bases unmatched: 8. CDR3 size: 15 residues. Germline CDR1 SGHRS, CDR2 YFSETQ. CDR3 coding DNA: TGCGCCAGCAGCTTCTTTGACAGGGGTGAGAATGAGCAGTTCTTC. Translation gives CASSFFDRGENEQFF.

The rearrangement joins TRBV5-1 to TRBJ2-3, with 11 bases lining up with TRBD2. Trimming took 7 bases from V and 2 from J; bases not matched to a gene: 12. CDR3 length: 17 amino acids. The V gene's germline CDR1 is SGHRS and CDR2 YFSETQ. This CDR3 reads CASGLLGTSGLTDTQYF. The CDR3 nucleotides read TGCGCCAGCGGCCTGCTCGGGACTAGCGGACTCACAGATACGCAGTATTTT.

CDR3 DNA: TGTGCCAGTAGTATCGGGCCAGGGGGTTTCGCCGGGGAGCTGTTTTTT. This gives the protein CASSIGPGGFAGELFF. This chain links TRBV19 with TRBJ2-2, with 7 bases lining up with TRBD1. The CDR3 has 16 residues. V was pared by 3 bases and J by 6 bases, with 10 bases of the junction left unmatched. Germline loops: CDR1 LNHDA, CDR2 SQIVND (reference sequence).

The chain recombines TRBV4-1 with TRBJ2-7; possible D gene TRBD2, 6 bases. The length of the CDR3 is 16 residues. Trimming removed 0 bases from V and 6 bases from J, with 18 bases in between. Germline CDR1 and CDR2: MGHRA and YSYEKL. CDR3 sequence (DNA): TGCGCCAGCAGCCAAGACCGGGGCGGGACCATGGGCGAGCAGTACTTC. Translated, it gives CASSQDRGGTMGEQYF.